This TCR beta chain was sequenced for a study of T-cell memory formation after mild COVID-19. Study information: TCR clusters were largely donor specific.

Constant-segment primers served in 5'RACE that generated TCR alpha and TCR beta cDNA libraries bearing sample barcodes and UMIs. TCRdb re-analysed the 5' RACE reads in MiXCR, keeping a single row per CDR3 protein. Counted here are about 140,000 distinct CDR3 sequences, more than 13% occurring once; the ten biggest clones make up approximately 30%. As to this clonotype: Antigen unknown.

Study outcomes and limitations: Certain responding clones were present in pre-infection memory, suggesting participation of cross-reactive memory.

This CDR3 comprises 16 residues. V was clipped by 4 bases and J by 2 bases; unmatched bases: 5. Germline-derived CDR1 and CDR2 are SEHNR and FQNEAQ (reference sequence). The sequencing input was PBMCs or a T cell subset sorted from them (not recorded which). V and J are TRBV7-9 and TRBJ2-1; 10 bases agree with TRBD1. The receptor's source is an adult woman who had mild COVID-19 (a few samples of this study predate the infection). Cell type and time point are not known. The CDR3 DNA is TGTGCCAGCAGCTCCCGGGACAGGGGCCCCTACAATGAGCAGTTCTTC. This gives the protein CASSSRDRGPYNEQFF. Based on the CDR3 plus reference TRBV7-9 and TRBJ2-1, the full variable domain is DTGVSQNPRHKITKRGQNVTFRCDPISEHNRLYWYRQTLGQGPEFLTYFQNEAQLEKSRLLSDRFSAERPKGSFSTLEIQRTEQGDSAMYLCASSSRDRGPYNEQFFGPGTRLTVL.